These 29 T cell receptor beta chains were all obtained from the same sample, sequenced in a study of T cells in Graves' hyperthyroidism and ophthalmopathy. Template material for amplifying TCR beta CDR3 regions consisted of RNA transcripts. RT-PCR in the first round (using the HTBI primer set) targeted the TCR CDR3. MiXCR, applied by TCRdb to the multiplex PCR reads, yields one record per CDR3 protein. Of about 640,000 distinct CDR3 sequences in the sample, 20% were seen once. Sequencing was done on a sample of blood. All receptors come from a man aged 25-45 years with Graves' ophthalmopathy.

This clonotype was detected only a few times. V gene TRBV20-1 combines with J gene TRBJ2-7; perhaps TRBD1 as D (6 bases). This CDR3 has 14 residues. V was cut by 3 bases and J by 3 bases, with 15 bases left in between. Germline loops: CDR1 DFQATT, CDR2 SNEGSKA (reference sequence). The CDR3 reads CSARRGQGHYEQYF. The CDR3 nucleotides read TGCAGTGCTAGGAGGGGTCAGGGGCACTACGAGCAGTACTTC.

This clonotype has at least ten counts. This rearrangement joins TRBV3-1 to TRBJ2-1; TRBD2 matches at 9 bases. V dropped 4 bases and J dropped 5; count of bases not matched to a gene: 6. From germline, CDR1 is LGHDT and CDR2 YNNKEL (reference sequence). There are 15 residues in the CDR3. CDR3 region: CASSPIAGAHNEQFF. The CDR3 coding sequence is TGTGCCAGCAGCCCCATAGCGGGAGCTCACAATGAGCAGTTCTTC.

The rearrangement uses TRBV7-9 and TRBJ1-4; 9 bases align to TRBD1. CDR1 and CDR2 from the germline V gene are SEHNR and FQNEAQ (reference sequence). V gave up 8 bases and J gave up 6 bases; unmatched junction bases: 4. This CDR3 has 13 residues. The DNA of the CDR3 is TGTGCCAGCCAGGGACAGGGAGATGAAAAACTGTTTTTT. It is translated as CASQGQGDEKLFF. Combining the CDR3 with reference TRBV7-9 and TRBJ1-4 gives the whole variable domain DTGVSQNPRHKITKRGQNVTFRCDPISEHNRLYWYRQTLGQGPEFLTYFQNEAQLEKSRLLSDRFSAERPKGSFSTLEIQRTEQGDSAMYLCASQGQGDEKLFFGSGTQLSVL.

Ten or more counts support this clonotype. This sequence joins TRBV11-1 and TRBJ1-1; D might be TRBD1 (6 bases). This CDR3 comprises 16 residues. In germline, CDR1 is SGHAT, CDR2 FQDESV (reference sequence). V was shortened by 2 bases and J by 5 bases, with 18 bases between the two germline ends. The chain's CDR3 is CASSLRTVQLGTEAFF. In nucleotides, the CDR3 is TGTGCCAGCAGCTTACGGACAGTTCAACTGGGGACTGAAGCTTTCTTT.

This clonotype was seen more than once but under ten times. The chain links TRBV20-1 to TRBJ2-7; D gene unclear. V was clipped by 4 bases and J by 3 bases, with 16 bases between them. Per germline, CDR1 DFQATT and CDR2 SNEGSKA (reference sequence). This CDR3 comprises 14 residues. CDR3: CSATPWGSRYEQYF. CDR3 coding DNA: TGCAGTGCTACCCCATGGGGTAGTCGCTACGAGCAGTACTTC.

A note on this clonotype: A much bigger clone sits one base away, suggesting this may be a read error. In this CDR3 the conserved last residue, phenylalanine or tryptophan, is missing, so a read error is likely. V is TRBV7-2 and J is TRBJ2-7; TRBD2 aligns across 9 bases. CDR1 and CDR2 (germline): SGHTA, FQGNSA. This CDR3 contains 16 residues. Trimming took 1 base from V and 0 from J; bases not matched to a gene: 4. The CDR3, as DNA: TGTGCCAGCAGCTTAGAGGGTAGCGGGAGCTCCTACGAGCAGTACCTC. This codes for CASSLEGSGSSYEQYL.

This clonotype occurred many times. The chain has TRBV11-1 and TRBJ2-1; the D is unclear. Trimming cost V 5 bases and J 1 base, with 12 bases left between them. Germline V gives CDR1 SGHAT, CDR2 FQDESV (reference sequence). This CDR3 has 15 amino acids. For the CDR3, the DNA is TGTGCCAGCAGCCAAAGCGACGGTTCCTACAATGAGCAGTTCTTC. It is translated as CASSQSDGSYNEQFF. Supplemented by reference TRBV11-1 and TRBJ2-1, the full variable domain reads EAEVAQSPRYKITEKSQAVAFWCDPISGHATLYWYRQILGQGPELLVQFQDESVVDDSQLPKDRFSAERLKGVDSTLKIQPAELGDSAMYLCASSQSDGSYNEQFFGPGTRLTVL.

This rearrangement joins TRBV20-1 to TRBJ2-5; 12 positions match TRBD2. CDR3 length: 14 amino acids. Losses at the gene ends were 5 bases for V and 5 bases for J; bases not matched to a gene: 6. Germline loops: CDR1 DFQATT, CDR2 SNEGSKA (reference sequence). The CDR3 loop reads CSALTSGRWETQYF. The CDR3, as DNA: TGCAGTGCTCTGACTAGCGGGAGATGGGAGACCCAGTACTTC.

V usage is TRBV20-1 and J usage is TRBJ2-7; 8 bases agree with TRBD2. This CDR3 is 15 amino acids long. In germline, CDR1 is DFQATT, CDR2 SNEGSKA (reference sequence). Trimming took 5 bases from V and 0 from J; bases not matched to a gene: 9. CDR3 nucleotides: TGCAGTGCTCACCTCCCCGGGAGGGACTCCTACGAGCAGTACTTC. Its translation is CSAHLPGRDSYEQYF.

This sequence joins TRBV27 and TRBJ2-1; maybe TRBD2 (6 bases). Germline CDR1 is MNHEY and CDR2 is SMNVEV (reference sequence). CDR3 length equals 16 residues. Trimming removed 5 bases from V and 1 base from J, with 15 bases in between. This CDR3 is CASSAGTAVSYNEQFF. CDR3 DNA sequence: TGTGCCAGCAGTGCCGGGACTGCCGTATCCTACAATGAGCAGTTCTTC.

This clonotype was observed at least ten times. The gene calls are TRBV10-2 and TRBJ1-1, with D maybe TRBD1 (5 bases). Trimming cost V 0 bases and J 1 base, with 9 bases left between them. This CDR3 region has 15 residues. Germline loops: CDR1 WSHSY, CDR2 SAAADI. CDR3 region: CASSESLQANTEAFF. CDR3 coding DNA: TGCGCCAGCAGTGAGTCGTTACAGGCGAACACTGAAGCTTTCTTT.

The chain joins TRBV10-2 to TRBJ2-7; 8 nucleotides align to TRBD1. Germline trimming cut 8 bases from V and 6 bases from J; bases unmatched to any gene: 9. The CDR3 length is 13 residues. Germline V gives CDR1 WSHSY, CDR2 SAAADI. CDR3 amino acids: CASRTRGQGEQYF. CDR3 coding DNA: TGCGCCAGCCGAACCAGGGGGCAGGGCGAGCAGTACTTC.

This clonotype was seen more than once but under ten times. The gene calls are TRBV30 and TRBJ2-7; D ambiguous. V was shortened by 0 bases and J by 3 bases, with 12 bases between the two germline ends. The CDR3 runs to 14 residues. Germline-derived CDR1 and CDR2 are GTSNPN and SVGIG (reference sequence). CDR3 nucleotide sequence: TGTGCCTGGAGTGTGAGGCCGGAAGGCTACGAGCAGTACTTC. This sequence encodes CAWSVRPEGYEQYF.

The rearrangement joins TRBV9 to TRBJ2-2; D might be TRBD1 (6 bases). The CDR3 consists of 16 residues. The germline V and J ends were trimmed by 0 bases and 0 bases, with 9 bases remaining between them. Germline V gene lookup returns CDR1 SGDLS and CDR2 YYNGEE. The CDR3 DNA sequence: TGTGCCAGCAGCGTAGAGTGGACAGCGAACACCGGGGAGCTGTTTTTT. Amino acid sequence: CASSVEWTANTGELFF.

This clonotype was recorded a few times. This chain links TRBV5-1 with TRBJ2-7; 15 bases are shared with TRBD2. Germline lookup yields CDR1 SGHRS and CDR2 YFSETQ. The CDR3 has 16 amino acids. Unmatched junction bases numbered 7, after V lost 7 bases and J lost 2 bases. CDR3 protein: CASYGTSGRTAYEQYF. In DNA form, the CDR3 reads TGCGCCAGCTATGGGACTAGCGGGAGGACCGCCTACGAGCAGTACTTC. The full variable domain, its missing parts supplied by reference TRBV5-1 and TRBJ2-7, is KAGVTQTPRYLIKTRGQQVTLSCSPISGHRSVSWYQQTPGQGLQFLFEYFSETQRNKGNFPGRFSGRQFSNSRSEMNVSTLELGDSALYLCASYGTSGRTAYEQYFGPGTRLTVT.

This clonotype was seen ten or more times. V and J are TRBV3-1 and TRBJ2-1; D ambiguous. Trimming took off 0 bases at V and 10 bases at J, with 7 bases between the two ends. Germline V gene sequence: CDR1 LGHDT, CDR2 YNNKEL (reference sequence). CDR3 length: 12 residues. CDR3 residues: CASSQDPGEQFF. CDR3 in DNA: TGTGCCAGCAGCCAAGATCCGGGCGAGCAGTTCTTC.

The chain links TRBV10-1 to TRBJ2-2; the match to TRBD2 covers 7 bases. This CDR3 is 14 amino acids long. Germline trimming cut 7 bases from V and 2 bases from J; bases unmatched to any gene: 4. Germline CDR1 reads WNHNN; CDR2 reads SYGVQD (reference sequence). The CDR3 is CASTAGVNTGELFF. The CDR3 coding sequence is TGCGCCAGCACGGCGGGAGTCAACACCGGGGAGCTGTTTTTT.

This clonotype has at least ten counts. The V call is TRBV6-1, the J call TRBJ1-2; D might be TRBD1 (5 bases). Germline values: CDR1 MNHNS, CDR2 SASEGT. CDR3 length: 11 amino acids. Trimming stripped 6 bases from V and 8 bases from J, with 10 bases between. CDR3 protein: CASSLREGYTF. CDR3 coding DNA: TGTGCCAGCAGCCTCAGGGAAGGCTACACCTTC.

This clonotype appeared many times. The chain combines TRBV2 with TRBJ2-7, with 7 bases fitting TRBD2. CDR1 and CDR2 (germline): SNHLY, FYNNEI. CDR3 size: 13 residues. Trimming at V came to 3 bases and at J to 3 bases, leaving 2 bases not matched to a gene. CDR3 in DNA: TGTGCCAGCAGTGACAGGGAGGGCTACGAGCAGTACTTC. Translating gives CASSDREGYEQYF. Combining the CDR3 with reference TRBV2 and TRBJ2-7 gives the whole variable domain EPEVTQTPSHQVTQMGQEVILRCVPISNHLYFYWYRQILGQKVEFLVSFYNNEISEKSEIFDDQFSVERPDGSNFTLKIRSTKLEDSAMYFCASSDREGYEQYFGPGTRLTVT.

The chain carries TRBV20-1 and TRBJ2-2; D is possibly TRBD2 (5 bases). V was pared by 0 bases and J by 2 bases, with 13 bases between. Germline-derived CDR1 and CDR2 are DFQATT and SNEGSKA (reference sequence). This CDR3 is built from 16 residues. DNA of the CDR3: TGCAGTGCTAGAGATCTAAGAGGGAATAACACCGGGGAGCTGTTTTTT. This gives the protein CSARDLRGNNTGELFF.

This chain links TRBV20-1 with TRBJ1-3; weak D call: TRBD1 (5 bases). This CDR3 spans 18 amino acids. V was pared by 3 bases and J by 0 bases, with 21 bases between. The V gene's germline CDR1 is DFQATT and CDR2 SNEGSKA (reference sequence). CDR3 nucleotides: TGCAGTGCTAGGGACCCATTGCAGGGCCCCAACTCTGGAAACACCATATATTTT. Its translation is CSARDPLQGPNSGNTIYF.

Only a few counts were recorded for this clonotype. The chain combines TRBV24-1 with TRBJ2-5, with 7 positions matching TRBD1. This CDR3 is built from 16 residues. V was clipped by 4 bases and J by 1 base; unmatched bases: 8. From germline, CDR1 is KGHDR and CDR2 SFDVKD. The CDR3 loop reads CATSDLGTDLQETQYF. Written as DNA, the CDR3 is TGTGCCACCAGTGACCTTGGGACAGACCTCCAAGAGACCCAGTACTTC.

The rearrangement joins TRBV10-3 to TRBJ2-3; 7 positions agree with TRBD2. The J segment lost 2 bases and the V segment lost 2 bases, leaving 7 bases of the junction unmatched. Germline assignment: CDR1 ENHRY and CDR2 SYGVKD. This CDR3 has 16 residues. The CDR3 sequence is CAISEDTSAYTDTQYF. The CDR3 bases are TGTGCCATCAGTGAGGACACTAGCGCATACACAGATACGCAGTATTTT.

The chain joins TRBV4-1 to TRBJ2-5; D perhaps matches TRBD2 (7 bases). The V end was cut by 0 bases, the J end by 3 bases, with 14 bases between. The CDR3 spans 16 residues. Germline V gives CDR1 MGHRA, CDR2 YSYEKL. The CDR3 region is CASSQEYREGKETQYF. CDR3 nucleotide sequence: TGCGCCAGCAGCCAAGAGTACAGGGAGGGCAAAGAGACCCAGTACTTC.

The CDR3 region is CASSDKFLYQETQYF. CDR3 nucleotide sequence: TGTGCCAGCAGTGATAAGTTCCTGTACCAAGAGACCCAGTACTTC. V is TRBV6-1 and J is TRBJ2-5; D is ambiguous. Germline CDR1 and CDR2: MNHNS and SASEGT. V was pared by 3 bases and J by 0 bases, with 11 bases between. The CDR3 runs 15 residues.

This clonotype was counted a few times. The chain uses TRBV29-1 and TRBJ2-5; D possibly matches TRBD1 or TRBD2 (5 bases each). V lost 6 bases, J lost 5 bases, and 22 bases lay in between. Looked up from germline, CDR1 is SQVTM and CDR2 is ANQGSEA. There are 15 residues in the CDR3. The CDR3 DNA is TGCAGCGTCTCCGAGGGGACCTATCCGGCGGAGACCCAGTACTTC. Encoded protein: CSVSEGTYPAETQYF.

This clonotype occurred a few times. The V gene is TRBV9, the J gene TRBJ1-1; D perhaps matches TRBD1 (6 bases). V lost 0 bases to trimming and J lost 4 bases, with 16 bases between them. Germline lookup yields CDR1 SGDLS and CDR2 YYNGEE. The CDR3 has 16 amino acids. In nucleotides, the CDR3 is TGTGCCAGCAGCGTAGGCTTAGGGGGGTTGAGCACTGAAGCTTTCTTT. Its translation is CASSVGLGGLSTEAFF. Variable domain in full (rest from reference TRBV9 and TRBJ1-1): DSGVTQTPKHLITATGQRVTLRCSPRSGDLSVYWYQQSLDQGLQFLIQYYNGEERAKGNILERFSAQQFPDLHSELNLSSLELGDSALYFCASSVGLGGLSTEAFFGQGTRLTVV.

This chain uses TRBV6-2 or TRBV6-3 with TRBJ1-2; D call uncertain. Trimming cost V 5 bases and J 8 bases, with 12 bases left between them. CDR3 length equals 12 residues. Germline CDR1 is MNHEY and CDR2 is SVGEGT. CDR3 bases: TGTGCCAGCAGTGGACTGCCCTCGGGCTACACCTTC. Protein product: CASSGLPSGYTF.

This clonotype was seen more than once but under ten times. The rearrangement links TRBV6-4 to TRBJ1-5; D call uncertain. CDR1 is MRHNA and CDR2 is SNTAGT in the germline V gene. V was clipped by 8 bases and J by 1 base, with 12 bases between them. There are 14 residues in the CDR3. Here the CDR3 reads CASPGSGSNQPQHF. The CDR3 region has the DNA TGTGCCAGCCCCGGGAGCGGGAGCAATCAGCCCCAGCATTTT.